A single sample is the source of the 12 T cell receptor beta chains below, sequenced in a study of blood T cell repertoires in COVID-19. Generated by immunoSEQ multiplex PCR, the TCRdb table keeps only in-frame clones and is missing some. The sample has about 330,000 clones; over 75% are singletons. The sample comprised PBMCs or T cells enriched from blood (not recorded which). The receptors stem from a woman aged 25-40 years who had recovered from COVID-19.

This chain connects TRBV7-2 to TRBJ2-3, with 8 bases matching TRBD1. The ends lost 5 bases at V and 3 bases at J; junction bases unmatched: 4. CDR3 length equals 14 residues. CDR1 SGHTA and CDR2 FQGNSA come from the germline V gene. CDR3 DNA sequence: TGTGCCAGCAGCCCGAGACAGGGGACAGATACGCAGTATTTT. Its protein is CASSPRQGTDTQYF.

This rearrangement joins TRBV14 to TRBJ1-3, with D maybe TRBD1 (6 bases). Trimming removed 3 bases at V and 2 bases at J, with 14 bases between. CDR1 is SGHDN, CDR2 FVKESK, per germline. The CDR3 consists of 16 residues. In DNA form, the CDR3 reads TGTGCCAGCAGCCACGATCTCACAGGGACTGGAAACACCATATATTTT. Its translation: CASSHDLTGTGNTIYF.

V gene TRBV12-2 combines with J gene TRBJ2-2; the table's D call TRBD2 went unverified against the DNA. TRBV12-2 is designated a pseudogene. This CDR3 contains 16 residues. CDR3 region: CASRTASGPRTGELFF. Written as DNA, the CDR3 is TGTGCAAGTCGCACCGCTAGCGGACCGAGGACCGGGGAGCTGTTTTTT.

The V gene is TRBV9, the J gene TRBJ2-1; 9 bases map to TRBD2. The germline V gene has CDR1 SGDLS and CDR2 YYNGEE. The CDR3 loop spans 16 amino acids. V was pared by 2 bases and J by 0 bases, with 3 bases of the junction left unmatched. The CDR3 here is CASSVSGGHSYNEQFF. CDR3 in DNA: TGTGCCAGCAGCGTTAGCGGGGGCCACTCCTACAATGAGCAGTTCTTC.

This rearrangement joins TRBV5-1 to TRBJ2-5; no clear D gene. Germline CDR1 is SGHRS and CDR2 is YFSETQ. CDR3 length: 15 amino acids. Trimming shortened V by 1 base and J by 4 bases, and 14 bases separated the two germline ends. CDR3 sequence: CASSLTGDRRETQYF. CDR3 nucleotides: TGCGCCAGCAGCTTGACCGGAGACCGGAGAGAGACCCAGTACTTC.

This rearrangement joins TRBV10-3 to TRBJ1-1, with a possible D match to TRBD1 (5 bases). The length of the CDR3 is 16 residues. Trimming pared 5 bases from V and 1 base from J, leaving 17 bases between. Per germline, CDR1 ENHRY and CDR2 SYGVKD. CDR3 DNA sequence: TGTGCCATCAGTTCCAGGGCAGATTTGGGGAACACTGAAGCTTTCTTT. It translates to CAISSRADLGNTEAFF.

The gene calls are TRBV6-5 and TRBJ2-2; TRBD1 aligns across 7 bases. Germline V gene data show CDR1 as MNHEY and CDR2 as SVGAGI. This CDR3 spans 15 amino acids. V gave up 5 bases and J gave up 2 bases; unmatched junction bases: 5. CDR3 sequence reads: CASSPRTGNTGELFF. In nucleotides, the CDR3 is TGTGCCAGCAGTCCTCGGACAGGAAACACCGGGGAGCTGTTTTTT.

The J gene is TRBJ2-1, the V gene TRBV2; D not certain. This CDR3 is built from 15 residues. V lost 2 bases to trimming and J lost 0 bases, with 8 bases between them. Germline V gene data show CDR1 as SNHLY and CDR2 as FYNNEI. DNA of the CDR3: TGTGCCAGCAGTGAATCACTCCCCTCCTACAATGAGCAGTTCTTC. As protein: CASSESLPSYNEQFF.

V usage is TRBV7-6 and J usage is TRBJ1-4; D not resolved. Deletions cut 7 bases from V and 3 bases from J, with 12 bases between. CDR1 and CDR2 from the germline V gene are SGHVS and FNYEAQ. The CDR3 is 14 residues long. The CDR3 sequence is CASTPGRANEKLFF. The CDR3 DNA reads as TGTGCCAGCACCCCGGGGAGAGCTAATGAAAAACTGTTTTTT.

The genes are TRBV5-1 and TRBJ2-3; TRBD2 agrees at 14 bases. CDR1 and CDR2 (germline): SGHRS, YFSETQ. Losses at the gene ends were 4 bases for V and 4 bases for J; bases not matched to a gene: 2. CDR3 size: 15 residues. CDR3 sequence reads: CASSLGLAGADTQYF. CDR3 nucleotides: TGCGCCAGCAGCCTGGGACTAGCGGGGGCAGATACGCAGTATTTT.

The chain employs TRBV19 and TRBJ2-3, with 13 nucleotides matching TRBD2. After removal of 6 bases from V and 4 bases from J, the junction contained 7 bases not matched to a gene. CDR3 length: 16 residues. The V gene's germline CDR1 is LNHDA and CDR2 SQIVND (reference sequence). Here the CDR3 DNA reads TGTGCCAGTAGGCGTCCGGGACTAGCGGGACCAGATACGCAGTATTTT. Translation: CASRRPGLAGPDTQYF. Filled out from reference TRBV19 and TRBJ2-3, the complete variable domain reads DGGITQSPKYLFRKEGQNVTLSCEQNLNHDAMYWYRQDPGQGLRLIYYSQIVNDFQKGDIAEGYSVSREKKESFPLTVTSAQKNPTAFYLCASRRPGLAGPDTQYFGPGTRLTVL.

This chain connects TRBV4-1 to TRBJ2-6; no firm D call. CDR3 size: 15 residues. Trimming stripped 0 bases from V and 1 base from J, with 4 bases between. CDR1 is MGHRA and CDR2 is YSYEKL in the germline V gene. The CDR3 nucleotides are TGCGCCAGCAGCCAAGATTCTTCTGGGGCCAACGTCCTGACTTTC. Translation: CASSQDSSGANVLTF.